These 30 T cell receptor beta chains were all obtained from the same sample, sequenced in a study of T cell changes during pregnancy in multiple sclerosis. The protocol was immunoSEQ multiplex PCR, while the TCRdb copy is restricted to in-frame clones and leaves out a portion. The repertoire holds approximately 90,000 clones, with about 93% as singletons. The specimen comprised peripheral blood, sampled in the third trimester of pregnancy. The source is a female donor with multiple sclerosis, enrolled in a pregnancy study.

CDR3 sequence: CASSSGLASSYEQYF. In DNA form, the CDR3 reads TGCGCCAGCAGTTCTGGACTCGCGAGCTCCTACGAGCAGTACTTC. The genes are TRBV5-1 and TRBJ2-7, with a possible D match to TRBD2 (5 bases). The CDR3 is made up of 15 amino acids. V was cut by 5 bases and J by 0 bases, with 15 bases left in between. Looked up from germline, CDR1 is SGHRS and CDR2 is YFSETQ.

Only one count was recorded for this clone. The DNA is left out, because the CDR3 cannot be placed on it with certainty; the CDR3 is given as TCRdb lists it. Additional DNA sequences in this sample encode the identical CDR3. The chain carries TRBV27 and TRBJ2-7; no check of the table's D call, TRBD2, against the DNA was made. Germline assignment: CDR1 MNHEY and CDR2 SMNVEV (reference sequence). The CDR3 is made up of 14 amino acids, end residues included. CDR3 amino acids: CASSSSGGPYEQYF.

CDR3 residues: CASSTPPGQGGYGYTF. In nucleotides, the CDR3 is TGTGCCAGCAGCACACCGCCGGGACAGGGGGGCTATGGCTACACCTTC. The chain has TRBV28 and TRBJ1-2; 11 bases agree with TRBD1. V lost 6 bases, J lost 4 bases, and 10 bases stayed unmatched. This CDR3 has 16 residues. The germline V gene encodes CDR1 MDHEN and CDR2 SYDVKM.

The CDR3 reads CAWSPGQGAHEQFF. The CDR3 DNA reads TGTGCCTGGAGCCCGGGACAGGGGGCACATGAGCAGTTCTTC. The rearrangement joins TRBV30 to TRBJ2-1; 12 nucleotides agree with TRBD1. The V segment lost 3 bases and the J segment 8 bases; nucleotides outside the gene matches: 5. Germline CDR1 GTSNPN, CDR2 SVGIG (reference sequence). This CDR3 region has 14 residues.

V is TRBV30 and J is TRBJ2-7; 13 positions match TRBD2. The V gene end was trimmed by 1 base and the J gene end by 1 base; junction bases not matched to a gene: 1. The germline V gene has CDR1 GTSNPN and CDR2 SVGIG (reference sequence). CDR3 length equals 15 residues. The CDR3, as DNA: TGTGCCTGGAGTGGGACTAGCGGGAGTTCCTACGAGCAGTACTTC. It is translated as CAWSGTSGSSYEQYF.

This clone has just one count. V is TRBV19 and J is TRBJ2-6; TRBD2 is a possible D gene (6 bases). V was shortened by 1 base and J by 0 bases, with 7 bases between the two germline ends. The CDR3 loop spans 16 amino acids. CDR1 and CDR2 (germline): LNHDA, SQIVND (reference sequence). Here the CDR3 reads CASSIAGGSGANVLTF. The CDR3 DNA reads TGTGCCAGTAGTATAGCCGGGGGCTCTGGGGCCAACGTCCTGACTTTC.

The V gene is TRBV7-6, the J gene TRBJ2-1; 7 bases agree with TRBD2. V lost 5 bases to trimming and J lost 2 bases; unmatched junction nucleotides: 3. Germline V gene sequence: CDR1 SGHVS, CDR2 FNYEAQ. The CDR3 contains 14 residues. The CDR3 sequence: CASSPSGPYNEQFF. CDR3 coding DNA: TGTGCCAGCAGCCCTAGCGGCCCCTACAATGAGCAGTTCTTC.

The chain uses TRBV18 and TRBJ2-1; 12 bases fit TRBD2. The J segment lost 5 bases and the V segment lost 2 bases, leaving 22 bases of the junction unmatched. The CDR3 runs 22 residues. CDR1 and CDR2 from the germline V gene are KGHSH and LQKENI. In DNA form, the CDR3 reads TGTGCCAGCTCACCAAGGGAAGGACTCCGGATCTCTAGCGGGAGGGGCGACAATGAGCAGTTCTTC. Its protein product is CASSPREGLRISSGRGDNEQFF.

This chain uses TRBV6-1 with TRBJ1-2; 8 bases fit TRBD1. Trimming removed 7 bases from V and 7 bases from J; junction bases left unmatched: 5. This CDR3 region has 12 residues. Germline values: CDR1 MNHNS, CDR2 SASEGT. CDR3: CASKTGAGGYTF. DNA for the CDR3: TGTGCCAGCAAGACAGGGGCAGGTGGCTACACCTTC.

This chain connects TRBV18 to TRBJ1-1; 7 nucleotides match TRBD1. Trimming took 4 bases from V and 6 from J; bases not matched to a gene: 11. This CDR3 comprises 15 residues. Germline V gives CDR1 KGHSH, CDR2 LQKENI. The CDR3 region has the DNA TGTGCCAGCTCACGGAGCCTAAACAGGGGCGCTGAAGCTTTCTTT. Protein sequence: CASSRSLNRGAEAFF.

V usage is TRBV5-4 and J usage is TRBJ2-5, with D tentatively TRBD1 (5 bases). The CDR3 consists of 13 residues. CDR1 is SGHNT, CDR2 YYREEE, per germline (reference sequence). Trimming took off 2 bases at V and 6 bases at J, with 11 bases between the two ends. CDR3 nucleotide sequence: TGTGCCAGCAGCTTCCAGGGCCCGAAGACCCAGTACTTC. It specifies CASSFQGPKTQYF. Full variable domain (rest looked up from reference TRBV5-4 and TRBJ2-5): ETGVTQSPTHLIKTRGQQVTLRCSSQSGHNTVSWYQQALGQGPQFIFQYYREEENGRGNFPPRFSGLQFPNYSSELNVNALELDDSALYLCASSFQGPKTQYFGPGTRLLVL.

The V gene is TRBV6-5, the J gene TRBJ2-7, with D hard to call. CDR3 length equals 15 residues. Trimming left V 2 bases short and J 3 bases short, with 14 bases between. CDR1 and CDR2 (germline): MNHEY, SVGAGI. In DNA, the CDR3 is TGTGCCAGCAGTTACCGTGGGCTGAAGGTCTACGAGCAGTACTTC. This sequence encodes CASSYRGLKVYEQYF.

This clone was recorded only once. CDR3 region: CASSHQAGALTGELFF. The CDR3 DNA sequence: TGTGCCAGCAGTCACCAGGCGGGAGCTCTCACCGGGGAGCTGTTTTTT. This chain uses TRBV28 with TRBJ2-2, with 7 bases that match TRBD2. Germline V gives CDR1 MDHEN, CDR2 SYDVKM. The CDR3 is 16 amino acids. The junction had 10 bases not matched to a gene; V was cut back by 5 bases and J by 4 bases.

The J gene is TRBJ2-1, the V gene TRBV13; TRBD2 agrees at 12 bases. Trimming at V came to 0 bases and at J to 0 bases, leaving 6 bases not matched to a gene. CDR1 is PRHDT, CDR2 FYEKMQ, per germline (reference sequence). This CDR3 has 19 amino acids. The CDR3 DNA reads as TGTGCCAGCAGCTTAGGCCTAGCGGGAGGGACGAGCTCCTACAATGAGCAGTTCTTC. Translation: CASSLGLAGGTSSYNEQFF.

The chain has TRBV2 and TRBJ2-2, with TRBD2 identical over 16 bases. There are 17 residues in the CDR3. Germline V gives CDR1 SNHLY, CDR2 FYNNEI. V shed 6 bases and J 7 bases; nucleotides not matched to a gene: 8. CDR3: CASRPGTSGRAGGELFF. The CDR3 DNA reads as TGTGCCAGCAGGCCCGGGACTAGCGGGAGGGCCGGCGGGGAGCTGTTTTTT.

J is TRBJ2-5 and V is TRBV30; the D gene is possibly TRBD1 (6 bases). The ends were cut back, 1 base at V and 5 bases at J, with 14 bases in the middle. The CDR3 length is 14 residues. The germline V gene has CDR1 GTSNPN and CDR2 SVGIG (reference sequence). As DNA, the CDR3 is TGTGCCTGGAGTGGCCAGGGGTTAGGGGAGACCCAGTACTTC. Protein: CAWSGQGLGETQYF.

This clone was observed a single time. The gene calls are TRBV18 and TRBJ2-3; D gene unclear. V was trimmed by 2 bases and J by 0 bases, leaving 9 bases between them. The CDR3 has 15 residues. From germline, CDR1 is KGHSH and CDR2 LQKENI. The CDR3 DNA reads TGTGCCAGCTCACCAGCAGAATTTAGCACAGATACGCAGTATTTT. It codes for CASSPAEFSTDTQYF.

The chain links TRBV28 to TRBJ2-5, with D possibly matching TRBD1 (7 bases). Germline V gives CDR1 MDHEN, CDR2 SYDVKM. Trimming left V 5 bases short and J 2 bases short, with 12 bases between. This CDR3 is built from 14 residues. This chain's CDR3 is CASSPGDSQETQYF. The CDR3 nucleotides read TGTGCCAGCAGTCCGGGGGACAGTCAAGAGACCCAGTACTTC.

V and J are TRBV5-6 and TRBJ1-1, with D maybe TRBD1 (6 bases). Deletions cut 4 bases from V and 1 base from J, with 11 bases between. Germline V gene data show CDR1 as SGHDT and CDR2 as YYEEEE. The CDR3 is 14 amino acids. The CDR3 coding sequence is TGTGCCAGCAGCAGACGGACAGCGAACACTGAAGCTTTCTTT. Protein: CASSRRTANTEAFF.

V gene TRBV10-3 combines with J gene TRBJ2-3; 9 bases align to TRBD2. The CDR3 totals 15 residues. With 4 bases clipped from V and 6 bases from J, the junction kept 8 bases outside the gene matches. CDR1 and CDR2 from the germline V gene are ENHRY and SYGVKD. CDR3 loop: CAISAAGGPFDTQYF. CDR3 bases: TGTGCCATCAGTGCGGCGGGAGGGCCGTTTGATACGCAGTATTTT.

The J gene is TRBJ2-5, the V gene TRBV30; maybe TRBD2 (5 bases). The CDR3 extends over 15 amino acids. Trimming took off 0 bases at V and 4 bases at J, with 15 bases between the two ends. Germline V gene data show CDR1 as GTSNPN and CDR2 as SVGIG (reference sequence). The CDR3 loop reads CAWSVLTGRGETQYF. CDR3 DNA: TGTGCCTGGAGTGTACTCACGGGCCGGGGAGAGACCCAGTACTTC.

CDR3 sequence (DNA): TGTGCCAGTAGGGCGACAGGCCGGAATCAGCCCCAGCATTTT. This sequence encodes CASRATGRNQPQHF. The chain uses TRBV19 and TRBJ1-5, with TRBD1 as a possible D gene (6 bases). The CDR3 runs to 14 residues. V was clipped by 6 bases and J by 4 bases, with 13 bases between them. Germline loops: CDR1 LNHDA, CDR2 SQIVND (reference sequence).

This clone was detected once. As DNA, the CDR3 is TGTGCCAGCAGTGATGGCGGGAGGTACACAGATACGCAGTATTTT. It encodes CASSDGGRYTDTQYF. This chain links TRBV6-4 with TRBJ2-3, with TRBD2 matching over 8 bases. V lost 3 bases to trimming and J lost 2 bases; unmatched junction nucleotides: 4. Looked up from germline, CDR1 is MRHNA and CDR2 is SNTAGT. This CDR3 comprises 15 residues.

This chain links TRBV11-2 with TRBJ2-2; 16 bases map to TRBD2. CDR3 length: 16 residues. After removal of 4 bases from V and 7 bases from J, the junction contained 3 bases not matched to a gene. Germline assignment: CDR1 SGHAT and CDR2 FQNNGV. The CDR3 here is CASSYGTSGGVGELFF. The CDR3, as DNA: TGTGCCAGCAGCTACGGGACTAGCGGGGGGGTCGGGGAGCTGTTTTTT.

This CDR3 reads CARRQKDRTYEQYF. CDR3 DNA sequence: TGTGCCAGACGGCAAAAAGACAGGACCTACGAGCAGTACTTC. This chain connects TRBV5-3 to TRBJ2-7; a possible D gene is TRBD1 (6 bases). TRBV5-3 counts as an open reading frame of uncertain function. This CDR3 has 14 amino acids. Trimming shortened V by 7 bases and J by 2 bases, and 16 bases separated the two germline ends.

This sequence joins TRBV27 and TRBJ2-1; possible D gene TRBD2, 6 bases. The V and J ends lost 3 bases and 7 bases respectively, with 7 bases between them. The germline gives CDR1 MNHEY, CDR2 SMNVEV (reference sequence). This CDR3 has 12 amino acids. The CDR3 sequence: CASSFGGNEQFF. The CDR3, as DNA: TGTGCCAGCAGTTTTGGGGGGAATGAGCAGTTCTTC.

J is TRBJ2-2 and V is TRBV19, with 10 bases that match TRBD2. The germline V gene has CDR1 LNHDA and CDR2 SQIVND (reference sequence). With 5 bases clipped from V and 6 bases from J, the junction kept 9 bases outside the gene matches. The CDR3 has 16 residues. CDR3 in amino acids: CASSPGAGGPSGELFF. CDR3 bases: TGTGCCAGTAGTCCAGGAGCGGGAGGGCCATCCGGGGAGCTGTTTTTT.

The chain links TRBV29-1 to TRBJ2-7, with D uncertain. Trimming took off 4 bases at V and 4 bases at J, with 14 bases between the two ends. CDR1 is SQVTM and CDR2 is ANQGSEA in the germline V gene. CDR3 length: 13 amino acids. The DNA for the CDR3 is TGCAGCGTTGGTGAGACGGCGGTTTACGAGCAGTACTTC. It yields the protein CSVGETAVYEQYF.

The rearrangement uses TRBV7-3 and TRBJ2-2, with 9 bases aligning to TRBD1. This CDR3 is built from 15 residues. Germline assignment: CDR1 SGHTA and CDR2 FQGTGA. V trimming: 4 bases; J trimming: 6 bases; junction bases outside the gene matches: 6. The CDR3 region has the DNA TGTGCCAGCAGCTCCCCGACAGGGGGGTCCGGGGAGCTGTTTTTT. Translation gives CASSSPTGGSGELFF.

The J gene is TRBJ1-1, the V gene TRBV11-2; TRBD1 might be the D (5 bases). V was shortened by 3 bases and J by 1 base, with 12 bases between the two germline ends. Germline lookup yields CDR1 SGHAT and CDR2 FQNNGV. This CDR3 has 15 amino acids. The CDR3 DNA is TGTGCCAGCAGCTTGTGGGGGGGAGAGAACACTGAAGCTTTCTTT. Encoded protein: CASSLWGGENTEAFF.